The T cell receptor (beta chain) described here comes from a study of siplizumab effects on memory and regulatory T cells. Comment on this clone: As yet, its antigen is unknown.

General observations from the study: Siplizumab produced a significant drop in alloreactive sequences attributable to unstimulated CD4+ memory cells.

Trimming pared 2 bases from V and 6 bases from J, leaving 8 bases between. CDR3 length: 13 residues. Germline V lookup: CDR1 GTSNPN, CDR2 SVGIG (reference sequence). Using immunoSEQ multiplex PCR, the repertoire was profiled, and TCRdb retains in-frame clones only, with some absent. The sample has more than 90,000 clones, about 93% seen once. The sequence was collected from a human donor in good health. V usage is TRBV30 and J usage is TRBJ1-6, with D hard to call. Sequenced sample: non-Treg CD4+ T cells sorted from blood. As DNA, the CDR3 is TGTGCCTGGAGTCTACAGAGTAATTCACCCCTCCACTTT. The encoded protein is CAWSLQSNSPLHF. Using reference TRBV30 and TRBJ1-6 for the parts outside the CDR3, the full variable domain is SQTIHQWPATLVQPVGSPLSLECTVEGTSNPNLYWYRQAAGRGLQLLFYSVGIGQISSEVPQNLSASRPQDRQFILSSKKLLLSDSGFYLCAWSLQSNSPLHFGNGTRLTVT.